Listed below are T cell receptor beta chains from one sample, sequenced in a study of shared clonotypes between healthy human individuals. This table comes from immunoSEQ multiplex PCR, and its TCRdb copy is limited to in-frame clones, with some not included. The repertoire holds roughly 2,000,000 clones, about 95% seen once, with around 1% in the top ten. The material sequenced was naive CD8+ T cells sorted from blood. The receptors come from a man younger than 30 in good health. Each CDR3 is given with its conserved first and last residue. Each record gives: J gene, D gene, clone size, V gene, CDR3 protein, CDR3 DNA. A D gene is named only where the DNA matches it firmly. Not all rows give a size; the values are once, few, many and, for expanded clones, a class.

j_call: TRBJ2-5; d_call: TRBD1; clone_size: NA; v_call: TRBV29-1; cdr3_aa: CSVEDGTGPFVTQYF; cdr3_nt: TGCAGCGTTGAAGATGGGACAGGCCCCTTTGTGACCCAGTACTTC
j_call: TRBJ2-7; d_call: NA; clone_size: NA; v_call: TRBV11-2; cdr3_aa: CASSLGADSYEQYF; cdr3_nt: TGTGCCAGCAGCTTAGGGGCGGACTCCTACGAGCAGTACTTC
j_call: TRBJ2-3; d_call: NA; clone_size: NA; v_call: TRBV6-1; cdr3_aa: CASKGIGTDTQYF; cdr3_nt: TGTGCCAGCAAGGGGATAGGGACAGATACGCAGTATTTT
j_call: TRBJ1-2; d_call: NA; clone_size: NA; v_call: TRBV28; cdr3_aa: CASSPTDRRYGYTF; cdr3_nt: TGTGCCAGCAGCCCAACCGACAGGCGCTATGGCTACACCTTC
j_call: TRBJ2-3; d_call: TRBD2; clone_size: NA; v_call: TRBV2; cdr3_aa: CATPGLAGEWDTQYF; cdr3_nt: TGTGCCACCCCTGGACTAGCGGGAGAATGGGATACGCAGTATTTT
j_call: TRBJ1-1; d_call: TRBD1; clone_size: few; v_call: TRBV11-2; cdr3_aa: CASRVGGQLNTEAFF; cdr3_nt: TGTGCCAGCAGGGTAGGGGGACAGCTGAACACTGAAGCTTTCTTT
j_call: TRBJ2-7; d_call: NA; clone_size: NA; v_call: TRBV6-1; cdr3_aa: CASSEAPRFNVAYEQYF; cdr3_nt: TGTGCCAGCAGTGAAGCACCCCGATTCAATGTCGCCTACGAGCAGTACTTC
j_call: TRBJ2-2; d_call: NA; clone_size: NA; v_call: TRBV7-9; cdr3_aa: CASSPKAAPSGELFF; cdr3_nt: TGTGCCAGCAGCCCCAAGGCGGCCCCCTCCGGGGAGCTGTTTTTT
j_call: TRBJ1-1; d_call: NA; clone_size: NA; v_call: TRBV19; cdr3_aa: CASSIAPPGWGITEAFF; cdr3_nt: TGTGCCAGTAGTATAGCCCCTCCCGGCTGGGGAATCACTGAAGCTTTCTTT
j_call: TRBJ2-5; d_call: TRBD1; clone_size: once; v_call: TRBV18; cdr3_aa: CASSLLTGGTQETQYF; cdr3_nt: TGTGCCAGCTCGTTACTGACAGGGGGCACCCAAGAGACCCAGTACTTC
j_call: TRBJ1-5; d_call: NA; clone_size: NA; v_call: TRBV6-5; cdr3_aa: CASSYGEGNQPQHF; cdr3_nt: TGTGCCAGCAGTTACGGCGAGGGCAATCAGCCCCAGCATTTT
j_call: TRBJ2-5; d_call: TRBD1; clone_size: NA; v_call: TRBV5-3; cdr3_aa: CARSLEGGKGETQYF; cdr3_nt: TGTGCCAGAAGCTTGGAAGGGGGCAAGGGGGAGACCCAGTACTTC
j_call: TRBJ2-7; d_call: NA; clone_size: NA; v_call: TRBV5-4; cdr3_aa: CASSFGAHAGSSYEQYF; cdr3_nt: TGTGCCAGCAGCTTTGGGGCGCACGCGGGGTCTTCCTACGAGCAGTACTTC
j_call: TRBJ2-1; d_call: TRBD2; clone_size: NA; v_call: TRBV7-9; cdr3_aa: CASSLYGLAGGSTYNEQFF; cdr3_nt: TGTGCCAGCAGCTTATACGGTCTAGCGGGAGGCTCTACCTACAATGAGCAGTTCTTC
j_call: TRBJ2-7; d_call: NA; clone_size: few; v_call: TRBV2; cdr3_aa: CASSEVDEQYF; cdr3_nt: TGTGCCAGCAGTGAAGTTGACGAGCAGTACTTC
j_call: TRBJ1-1; d_call: NA; clone_size: NA; v_call: TRBV30; cdr3_aa: CAWVGTSNTEAFF; cdr3_nt: TGTGCCTGGGTCGGGACATCGAACACTGAAGCTTTCTTT
j_call: TRBJ2-7; d_call: NA; clone_size: NA; v_call: TRBV15; cdr3_aa: CATSSVQAISYEQYF; cdr3_nt: TGTGCCACCAGCAGCGTGCAGGCTATATCCTACGAGCAGTACTTC
j_call: TRBJ1-1; d_call: NA; clone_size: NA; v_call: TRBV30; cdr3_aa: CAWSVLNTEAFF; cdr3_nt: TGTGCCTGGAGTGTTTTGAACACTGAAGCTTTCTTT
j_call: TRBJ2-7; d_call: NA; clone_size: NA; v_call: TRBV4-1; cdr3_aa: CASSQVGGPGLEQYF; cdr3_nt: TGCGCCAGCAGCCAAGTAGGGGGTCCGGGGCTCGAGCAGTACTTC
j_call: TRBJ2-7; d_call: NA; clone_size: NA; v_call: TRBV6-5; cdr3_aa: CASSISETYEQYF; cdr3_nt: TGTGCCAGCAGCATCAGCGAAACCTACGAGCAGTACTTC
j_call: TRBJ2-7; d_call: NA; clone_size: once; v_call: TRBV7-9; cdr3_aa: CASSPSLSRAGYEQYF; cdr3_nt: TGTGCCAGCAGCCCGAGCCTTTCCAGAGCCGGCTACGAGCAGTACTTC
j_call: TRBJ1-2; d_call: TRBD1; clone_size: NA; v_call: TRBV12-5; cdr3_aa: CASGFPMTGGGYGYTF; cdr3_nt: TGTGCTAGTGGTTTCCCTATGACAGGGGGCGGGTATGGCTACACCTTC
j_call: TRBJ2-5; d_call: NA; clone_size: NA; v_call: TRBV6-6; cdr3_aa: CASSPPGQETQYF; cdr3_nt: TGTGCCAGCAGTCCCCCCGGACAAGAGACCCAGTACTTC
j_call: TRBJ2-3; d_call: TRBD2; clone_size: NA; v_call: TRBV5-1; cdr3_aa: CASSERDYPDTQYF; cdr3_nt: TGCGCCAGCAGCGAGAGGGACTACCCAGATACGCAGTATTTT
j_call: TRBJ2-1; d_call: NA; clone_size: NA; v_call: TRBV5-1; cdr3_aa: CASSRGDSNEQFF; cdr3_nt: TGCGCCAGCAGCCGAGGGGATAGCAATGAGCAGTTCTTC
j_call: TRBJ2-7; d_call: TRBD2; clone_size: once; v_call: TRBV13; cdr3_aa: CASSSRLVAGAITYEQYF; cdr3_nt: TGTGCCAGCAGCTCACGGTTGGTAGCGGGAGCGATTACCTACGAGCAGTACTTC
j_call: TRBJ1-2; d_call: NA; clone_size: NA; v_call: TRBV4-1; cdr3_aa: CASSQDAGTYGYTF; cdr3_nt: TGCGCCAGCAGCCAAGATGCAGGGACCTATGGCTACACCTTC
j_call: TRBJ1-6; d_call: NA; clone_size: NA; v_call: TRBV27; cdr3_aa: CASSYGGAYNSPLHF; cdr3_nt: TGTGCCAGCAGTTACGGGGGCGCCTATAATTCACCCCTCCACTTT
j_call: TRBJ2-3; d_call: TRBD1; clone_size: once; v_call: TRBV7-8; cdr3_aa: CASLPTGEADTQYF; cdr3_nt: TGTGCCAGCCTACCGACAGGGGAGGCAGATACGCAGTATTTT
j_call: TRBJ2-7; d_call: TRBD1; clone_size: NA; v_call: TRBV6-5; cdr3_aa: CAISVVDRGVYEQYF; cdr3_nt: TGTGCCATCAGTGTTGTGGACAGGGGAGTATACGAGCAGTACTTC
j_call: TRBJ2-5; d_call: TRBD1; clone_size: NA; v_call: TRBV2; cdr3_aa: CASRDTGGGETQYF; cdr3_nt: TGTGCCAGCAGGGACACAGGGGGTGGAGAGACCCAGTACTTC
j_call: TRBJ2-3; d_call: TRBD1; clone_size: NA; v_call: TRBV5-6; cdr3_aa: CASSLETGFVTQYF; cdr3_nt: TGTGCCAGCAGCCTCGAGACAGGGTTTGTTACGCAGTATTTT
j_call: TRBJ2-2; d_call: NA; clone_size: NA; v_call: TRBV28; cdr3_aa: CASSLQGPGELFF; cdr3_nt: TGTGCCAGCAGTTTACAGGGCCCCGGGGAGCTGTTTTTT
j_call: TRBJ1-1; d_call: NA; clone_size: NA; v_call: TRBV5-1; cdr3_aa: CASSPLAGVGYTEAFF; cdr3_nt: TGCGCCAGCAGCCCCCTGGCAGGGGTAGGGTACACTGAAGCTTTCTTT
j_call: TRBJ2-2; d_call: NA; clone_size: NA; v_call: TRBV7-9; cdr3_aa: CASSGENTGELFF; cdr3_nt: TGTGCCAGCAGCGGAGAGAACACCGGGGAGCTGTTTTTT
j_call: TRBJ1-3; d_call: NA; clone_size: NA; v_call: TRBV4-3; cdr3_aa: CASSQNRDSGNTIYF; cdr3_nt: TGCGCCAGCAGCCAGAACAGGGATTCTGGAAACACCATATATTTT
j_call: TRBJ1-3; d_call: NA; clone_size: NA; v_call: TRBV25-1; cdr3_aa: CASSVLGSGNTIYF; cdr3_nt: TGTGCCAGCAGTGTCCTCGGCTCTGGAAACACCATATATTTT
j_call: TRBJ1-1; d_call: NA; clone_size: few; v_call: TRBV2; cdr3_aa: CASSDPSNTEAFF; cdr3_nt: TGTGCCAGCAGTGATCCGAGTAACACTGAAGCTTTCTTT
j_call: TRBJ2-5; d_call: NA; clone_size: NA; v_call: TRBV6-5; cdr3_aa: CASSDLSQETQYF; cdr3_nt: TGTGCCAGCAGTGACCTGTCCCAAGAGACCCAGTACTTC
j_call: TRBJ2-7; d_call: NA; clone_size: once; v_call: TRBV7-2; cdr3_aa: CASSLEDVRDEQYF; cdr3_nt: TGTGCCAGCAGCTTAGAGGACGTCAGGGACGAGCAGTACTTC
j_call: TRBJ1-2; d_call: TRBD1; clone_size: NA; v_call: TRBV7-9; cdr3_aa: CASSLSGTDYYGYTF; cdr3_nt: TGTGCCAGCAGCTTAAGTGGGACAGATTACTATGGCTACACCTTC
j_call: TRBJ1-1; d_call: TRBD1; clone_size: once; v_call: TRBV7-9; cdr3_aa: CASSLLVVTGGTEAFF; cdr3_nt: TGTGCCAGCAGCTTATTAGTTGTGACAGGGGGCACTGAAGCTTTCTTT
j_call: TRBJ2-5; d_call: TRBD2; clone_size: NA; v_call: TRBV18; cdr3_aa: CASSPPATSGVQETQYF; cdr3_nt: TGTGCCAGCTCACCACCTGCTACTAGCGGTGTCCAAGAGACCCAGTACTTC
j_call: TRBJ1-2; d_call: NA; clone_size: NA; v_call: TRBV2; cdr3_aa: CASSVFTQYLSSGYTF; cdr3_nt: TGTGCCAGCAGTGTCTTTACGCAGTATCTATCTTCTGGCTACACCTTC
j_call: TRBJ2-1; d_call: NA; clone_size: NA; v_call: TRBV25-1; cdr3_aa: CASTGGKASYNEQFF; cdr3_nt: TGTGCCAGCACCGGAGGGAAGGCCTCCTACAATGAGCAGTTCTTC
j_call: TRBJ2-7; d_call: TRBD1; clone_size: NA; v_call: TRBV5-6; cdr3_aa: CASSFRDRGYEQYF; cdr3_nt: TGTGCCAGCAGCTTTAGGGACAGGGGCTACGAGCAGTACTTC
j_call: TRBJ2-7; d_call: NA; clone_size: NA; v_call: TRBV7-8; cdr3_aa: CASSLDSPRQYSYEQYF; cdr3_nt: TGTGCCAGCAGCTTAGATTCCCCGAGACAGTACTCCTACGAGCAGTACTTC